This TCR beta chain was sequenced for a study of identical twins. Overall study results and limits: Zero-insertion results could be subject to partial confounding by invariant MAIT and iNKT cells.

A note on this clonotype: Its antigen is not known.

V lost 1 base, J lost 6 bases, and 10 bases stayed unmatched. The CDR3 extends over 17 amino acids. Germline CDR1 LNHNV, CDR2 YYDKDF (reference sequence). All donors were healthy, and all were Caucasian. Each CDR3 protein is one row after TCRdb ran MiXCR on the 5' RACE reads. The sample has roughly 720,000 distinct CDR3 sequences; about 20% are singletons. These data also featured in a second study, about T cells expressing NK-cell markers. That paper adds: According to the study, TCR beta repertoires originated from sorted CD3+CD56+NKG2C+, CD3+CD56+NKG2C- and CD3+CD56-NKG2C+ T cells. What restricted sorting to alpha-beta TCR T cells in several experiments was an anti-gamma-delta TCR antibody.

The receptor was derived from a woman younger than 30 in good health. The chain links TRBV15 to TRBJ2-3, with TRBD1 matching 10 bases. Specimen: PBMCs. The CDR3 spells CATSRALVGTGVDTQYF. In nucleotides, the CDR3 is TGTGCCACCAGCAGAGCCCTTGTAGGGACAGGGGTCGATACGCAGTATTTT.